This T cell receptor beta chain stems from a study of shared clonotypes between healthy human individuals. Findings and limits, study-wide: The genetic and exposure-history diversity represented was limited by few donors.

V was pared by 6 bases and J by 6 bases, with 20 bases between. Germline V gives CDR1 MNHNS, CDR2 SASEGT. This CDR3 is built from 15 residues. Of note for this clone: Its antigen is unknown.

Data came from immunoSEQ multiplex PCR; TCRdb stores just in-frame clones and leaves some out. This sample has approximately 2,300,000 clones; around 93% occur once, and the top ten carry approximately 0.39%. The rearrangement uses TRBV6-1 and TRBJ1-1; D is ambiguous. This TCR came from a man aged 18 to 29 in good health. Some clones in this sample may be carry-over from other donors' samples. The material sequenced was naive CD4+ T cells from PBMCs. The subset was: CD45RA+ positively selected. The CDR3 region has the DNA TGTGCCAGCAGGCCCCCTGGGAGGGCCGGGGCTGAAGCTTTCTTT. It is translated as CASRPPGRAGAEAFF.